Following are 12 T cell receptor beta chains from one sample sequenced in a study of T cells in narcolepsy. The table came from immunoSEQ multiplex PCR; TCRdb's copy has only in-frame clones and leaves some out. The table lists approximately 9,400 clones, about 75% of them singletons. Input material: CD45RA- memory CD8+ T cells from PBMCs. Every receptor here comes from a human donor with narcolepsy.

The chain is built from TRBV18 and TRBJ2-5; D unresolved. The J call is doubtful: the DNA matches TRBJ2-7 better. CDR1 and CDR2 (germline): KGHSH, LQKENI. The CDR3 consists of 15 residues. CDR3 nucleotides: TGTGCCAGCTCACCGCCGGGCTTAGGGAACTACGAGCAGTACTTC. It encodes CASSPPGLGNYEQYF.

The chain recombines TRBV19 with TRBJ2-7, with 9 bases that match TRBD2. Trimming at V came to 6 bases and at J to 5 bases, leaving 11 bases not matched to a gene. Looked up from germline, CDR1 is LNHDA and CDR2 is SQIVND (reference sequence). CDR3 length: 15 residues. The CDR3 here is CASRKPRVAGDEQYF. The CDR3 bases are TGTGCCAGTAGGAAGCCACGGGTAGCGGGAGACGAGCAGTACTTC.

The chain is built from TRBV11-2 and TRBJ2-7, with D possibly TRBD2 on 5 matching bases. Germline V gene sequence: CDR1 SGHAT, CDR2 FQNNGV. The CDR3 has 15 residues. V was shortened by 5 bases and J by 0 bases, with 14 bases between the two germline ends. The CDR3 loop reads CASSLASPSSYEQYF. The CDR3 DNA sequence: TGTGCCAGCAGCCTAGCCTCGCCCAGCTCCTACGAGCAGTACTTC.

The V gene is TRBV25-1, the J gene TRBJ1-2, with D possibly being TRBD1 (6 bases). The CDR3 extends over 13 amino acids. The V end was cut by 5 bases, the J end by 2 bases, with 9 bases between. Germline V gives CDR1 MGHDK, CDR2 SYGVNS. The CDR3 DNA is TGTGCCAGCAGTTTGGGGACAAACTATGGCTACACCTTC. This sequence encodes CASSLGTNYGYTF.

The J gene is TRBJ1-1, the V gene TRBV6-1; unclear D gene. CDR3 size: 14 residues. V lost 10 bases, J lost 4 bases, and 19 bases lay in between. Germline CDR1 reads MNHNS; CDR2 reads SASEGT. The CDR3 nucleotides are TGTGCCATCAGATTAAGGGAAGCGGGCACTGAAGCTTTCTTT. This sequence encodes CAIRLREAGTEAFF.

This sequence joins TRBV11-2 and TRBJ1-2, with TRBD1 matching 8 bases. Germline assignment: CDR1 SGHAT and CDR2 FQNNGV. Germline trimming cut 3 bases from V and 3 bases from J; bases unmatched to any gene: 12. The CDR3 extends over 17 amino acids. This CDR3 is CASSLLAGGIADYGYTF. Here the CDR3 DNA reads TGTGCCAGCAGCTTGCTCGCAGGGGGCATCGCCGACTATGGCTACACCTTC.

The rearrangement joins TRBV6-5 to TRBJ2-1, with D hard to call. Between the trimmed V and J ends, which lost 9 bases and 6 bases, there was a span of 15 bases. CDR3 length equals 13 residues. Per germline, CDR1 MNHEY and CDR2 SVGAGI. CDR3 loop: CASNGYTINEQFF. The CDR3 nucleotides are TGTGCCAGTAACGGATATACCATCAATGAGCAGTTCTTC.

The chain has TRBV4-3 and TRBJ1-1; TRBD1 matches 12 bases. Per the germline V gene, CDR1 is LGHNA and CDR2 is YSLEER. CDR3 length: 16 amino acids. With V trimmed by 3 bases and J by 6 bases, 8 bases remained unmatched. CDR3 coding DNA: TGCGCCAGCAGCCACTCCCCAGGGACAGGGGGCTCTGAAGCTTTCTTT. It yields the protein CASSHSPGTGGSEAFF.

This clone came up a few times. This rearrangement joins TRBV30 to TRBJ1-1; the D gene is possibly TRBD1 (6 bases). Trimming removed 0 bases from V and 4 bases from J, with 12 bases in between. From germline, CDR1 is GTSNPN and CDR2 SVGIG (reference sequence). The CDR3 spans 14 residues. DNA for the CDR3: TGTGCCTGGAGTGTATGGCAGGGGAGCACTGAAGCTTTCTTT. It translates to CAWSVWQGSTEAFF. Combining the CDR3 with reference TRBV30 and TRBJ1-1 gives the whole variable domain SQTIHQWPATLVQPVGSPLSLECTVEGTSNPNLYWYRQAAGRGLQLLFYSVGIGQISSEVPQNLSASRPQDRQFILSSKKLLLSDSGFYLCAWSVWQGSTEAFFGQGTRLTVV.

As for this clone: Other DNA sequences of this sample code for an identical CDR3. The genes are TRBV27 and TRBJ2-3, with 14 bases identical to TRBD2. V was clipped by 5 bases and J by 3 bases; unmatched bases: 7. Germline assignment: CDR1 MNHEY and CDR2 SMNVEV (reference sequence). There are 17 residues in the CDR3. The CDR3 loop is CASSPGTSGRGTDTQYF. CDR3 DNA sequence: TGTGCCAGCAGTCCTGGGACTAGCGGGAGAGGGACAGATACGCAGTATTTT.

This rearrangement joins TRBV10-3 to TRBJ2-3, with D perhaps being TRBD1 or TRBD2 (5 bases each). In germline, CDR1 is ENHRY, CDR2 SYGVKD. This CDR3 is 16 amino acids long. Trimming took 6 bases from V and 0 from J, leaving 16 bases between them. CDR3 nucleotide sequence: TGTGCCATCAGCCCTGAGAGCAGGGAGAGCACAGATACGCAGTATTTT. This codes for CAISPESRESTDTQYF.

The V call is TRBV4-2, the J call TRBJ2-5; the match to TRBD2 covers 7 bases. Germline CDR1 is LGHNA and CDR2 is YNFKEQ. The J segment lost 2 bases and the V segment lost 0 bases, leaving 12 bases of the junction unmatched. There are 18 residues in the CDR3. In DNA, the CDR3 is TGTGCCAGCAGCCAAGAAGGATCCAGCGGGGACCTTCAAGAGACCCAGTACTTC. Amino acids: CASSQEGSSGDLQETQYF.